This T cell receptor (beta chain) is drawn from a study of blood T cell repertoires in COVID-19. Study-wide background: The origin of the acute and convalescent COVID-19 samples was the United States, Italy and Spain.

As processed by the authors: Estimation of nucleated cell counts relied on the amplification of reference gene primers. Assay: immunoSEQ multiplex PCR; the TCRdb copy retains only in-frame clones and omits some. The V and J calls and clone size are taken from that table; D and trimming were inferred from the DNA. The sample lists 35,000 to 50,000 clones, roughly 71% occurring once. V lost 3 bases, J lost 8 bases, and 14 bases lay in between. The CDR3 totals 14 residues. Germline V gene lookup returns CDR1 SGDLS and CDR2 YYNGEE. The table lists this clone with a count of one. The chain uses TRBV9 and TRBJ1-4; maybe TRBD1 (6 bases). Sequencing input: peripheral blood. This sequence was found in a man older than 75 with acute or convalescent COVID-19. The CDR3 DNA follows: TGTGCCAGCAGCGGAACAGGGAGTAGGGAAAAACTGTTTTTT. Translating it yields CASSGTGSREKLFF.